This T cell receptor beta chain comes out of a study of response to subunit inactivated influenza vaccine. Study results and caveats: Authors suggested few new T cells are recruited by each seasonal influenza vaccination.

The V and J ends lost 1 base and 9 bases respectively, with 13 bases between them. Germline V lookup: CDR1 GTSNPN, CDR2 SVGIG (reference sequence). The CDR3 extends over 13 amino acids. TCRdb re-analysed the RT-PCR reads in MiXCR, keeping a single row per CDR3 protein. The sample shows 700,000 to 800,000 distinct CDR3 sequences, roughly 18% of them seen only once. For this clonotype: What it binds is not known.

Sequences were derived from PBMCs from blood, sampled about 5 days after vaccination. This TCR came from a man between 45 and 60 years old who received an inactivated influenza vaccine. The J gene is TRBJ2-1, the V gene TRBV30; maybe TRBD2 (5 bases). CDR3 sequence (DNA): TGTGCCTGGAGTGGTGGATTAGGGAGTGAGCAGTTCTTC. It encodes CAWSGGLGSEQFF.